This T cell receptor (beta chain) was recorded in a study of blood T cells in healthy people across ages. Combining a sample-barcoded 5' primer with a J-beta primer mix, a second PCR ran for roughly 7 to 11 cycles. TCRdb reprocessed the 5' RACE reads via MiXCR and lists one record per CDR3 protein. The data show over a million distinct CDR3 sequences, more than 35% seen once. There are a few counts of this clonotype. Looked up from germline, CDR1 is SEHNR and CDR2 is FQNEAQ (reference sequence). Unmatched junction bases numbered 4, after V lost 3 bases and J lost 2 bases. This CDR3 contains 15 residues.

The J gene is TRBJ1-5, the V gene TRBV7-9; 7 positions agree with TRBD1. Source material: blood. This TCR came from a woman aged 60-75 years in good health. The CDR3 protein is CASSFDREGNQPQHF. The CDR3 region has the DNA TGTGCCAGCAGCTTCGACAGGGAGGGCAATCAGCCCCAGCATTTT.